These T cell receptor beta chains were read from a single sample in a study of CD8 T cells in Susac syndrome. TCRdb reprocessed the immunoSEQ multiplex PCR reads with MiXCR, giving one entry per CDR3 protein. The table includes around 170,000 distinct CDR3 sequences, 95% detected once. Specimen: CD4+ T cells from PBMCs. The receptors were gathered from a human donor with Susac syndrome. The CDR3 runs from the conserved cysteine through the conserved F or W. A D gene is named only where the DNA matches it firmly. Where a row states a size, it is once, few, many or the class of an expanded clone; other rows omit it.

clone_size j_call v_call d_call cdr3_length cdr3_aa cdr3_nt
- TRBJ2-1 TRBV18 - 14 CASSFRGEVNEQFF TGTGCCAGCTCTTTTAGAGGGGAGGTCAATGAGCAGTTCTTC
- TRBJ2-2 TRBV30 TRBD1 14 CAWGGQLNTGELFF TGTGCCTGGGGGGGACAGTTGAACACCGGGGAGCTGTTTTTT
- TRBJ2-5 TRBV2 TRBD2 17 CASSGSVASGGTKTQYF TGTGCCAGCAGTGGAAGCGTAGCTAGCGGGGGGACGAAGACCCAGTACTTC
- TRBJ2-3 TRBV7-9 - 15 CASSLLRPHTDTQYF TGTGCCAGCAGCTTACTGAGACCCCACACAGATACGCAGTATTTT
- TRBJ1-2 TRBV27 - 12 CASSEGPYGYTF TGTGCCAGCAGTGAGGGACCCTATGGCTACACCTTC
- TRBJ2-1 TRBV5-5 - 18 CASSLPLGGDVTYNEQFF TGTGCCAGCAGCTTGCCGCTGGGCGGAGATGTAACCTACAATGAGCAGTTCTTC
- TRBJ2-6 TRBV9 - 15 CASDPRDSGANVLTF TGTGCCAGCGACCCCAGGGATTCTGGGGCCAACGTCCTGACTTTC
- TRBJ2-5 TRBV18 TRBD2 16 CASSPPSGGPQETQYF TGTGCCAGCTCACCACCGAGCGGGGGCCCTCAAGAGACCCAGTACTTC
- TRBJ1-1 TRBV28 TRBD1 15 CASRPRTGGGTEAFF TGTGCCAGCAGACCCCGGACAGGGGGCGGAACTGAAGCTTTCTTT
- TRBJ2-1 TRBV27 - 14 CASSAVGGAIEQFF TGTGCCAGCAGTGCCGTTGGGGGAGCTATTGAGCAGTTCTTC
- TRBJ2-5 TRBV5-5 TRBD2 16 CASSRTSGGDHRAQYF TGTGCCAGCAGCAGGACTAGCGGGGGGGATCACAGGGCCCAGTACTTC
- TRBJ1-5 TRBV20-1 - 15 CSAGGAPGGNQPQHF TGCAGTGCTGGGGGGGCACCGGGAGGCAATCAGCCCCAGCATTTT
- TRBJ1-2 TRBV11-1 TRBD1 14 CASSHRGLNYGYTF TGTGCCAGCAGCCACAGGGGGCTTAACTATGGCTACACCTTC
- TRBJ2-7 TRBV11-2 - 16 CASSLEDTYTSNEQYF TGTGCCAGCAGCTTAGAGGACACATATACGTCCAACGAGCAGTACTTC
- TRBJ1-2 TRBV12-3/TRBV12-4 TRBD1 13 CASSNDRDYGYTF TGTGCCAGCAGTAATGACAGGGACTATGGCTACACCTTC
- TRBJ2-2 TRBV4-1 TRBD2 16 CASSQGGGRNTGELFF TGCGCCAGCAGCCAGGGCGGGGGGAGGAACACCGGGGAGCTGTTTTTT
- TRBJ2-5 TRBV20-1 - 14 CSAGRTEGHETQYF TGCAGTGCTGGACGGACAGAGGGACACGAGACCCAGTACTTC
- TRBJ2-1 TRBV7-8 TRBD1 15 CASSFGQGMWDEQFF TGTGCCAGCAGCTTCGGACAGGGGATGTGGGATGAGCAGTTCTTC
few TRBJ1-5 TRBV5-5 - 15 CASSPSGNSNQPQHF TGTGCCAGCAGCCCCTCGGGGAATAGCAATCAGCCCCAGCATTTT
once TRBJ2-5 TRBV29-1 - 12 CSVTLVLETQYF TGCAGCGTTACACTAGTACTTGAGACCCAGTACTTC
- TRBJ2-1 TRBV27 - 15 CASSLGNPQYNEQFF TGTGCCAGCAGTTTGGGAAACCCTCAATACAATGAGCAGTTCTTC
- TRBJ2-1 TRBV4-2 TRBD2 18 CASSQTVMRGDDYDEQFF TGTGCCAGCAGCCAGACTGTCATGCGGGGGGATGACTACGATGAGCAGTTCTTC
- TRBJ1-4 TRBV29-1 - 12 CSVGRENEKLFF TGCAGCGTTGGGAGGGAGAATGAAAAACTGTTTTTT
- TRBJ2-1 TRBV7-9 TRBD2 15 CASSLVPSGYNEQFF TGTGCCAGCAGCTTAGTGCCTAGCGGTTACAATGAGCAGTTCTTC
- TRBJ1-4 TRBV27 - 11 CASSFLEKLFF TGTGCCAGCAGCTTCCTGGAAAAACTGTTTTTT
- TRBJ1-5 TRBV2 - 13 CASSWDSNQPQHF TGTGCCAGCAGTTGGGACAGCAATCAGCCCCAGCATTTT
- TRBJ1-1 TRBV7-9 TRBD1 17 CASSFSRGQPWNTEAFF TGTGCCAGCAGCTTTAGTCGGGGACAGCCCTGGAACACTGAAGCTTTCTTT
- TRBJ2-7 TRBV7-8 - 14 CASSLPGSPYEQYF TGTGCCAGCAGCTTACCCGGCAGCCCCTACGAGCAGTACTTC
- TRBJ2-5 TRBV7-6 TRBD2 16 CASSRDSGGIQETQYF TGTGCCAGCAGCAGAGATAGCGGGGGGATTCAAGAGACCCAGTACTTC
- TRBJ2-5 TRBV6-5 TRBD1 14 CASTDDRGLETQYF TGTGCCAGCACCGACGACAGGGGTTTAGAGACCCAGTACTTC
- TRBJ2-2 TRBV24-1 - 12 CATSDRGGELFF TGTGCCACCAGTGACCGAGGGGGGGAGCTGTTTTTT
- TRBJ2-2 TRBV4-3 - 16 CASSQRAGPHTGELFF TGCGCCAGCAGCCAGCGCGCCGGGCCGCACACCGGGGAGCTGTTTTTT
- TRBJ1-5 TRBV12-3/TRBV12-4 TRBD1 16 CASRRTGTGNNQPQHF TGTGCCAGCAGACGGACCGGGACAGGGAACAATCAGCCCCAGCATTTT
- TRBJ2-5 TRBV27 - 13 CASSLLAQETQYF TGTGCCAGCAGTTTACTAGCCCAAGAGACCCAGTACTTC
- TRBJ2-6 TRBV4-1 - 12 CASSQDYGVLTF TGCGCCAGCAGCCAAGATTATGGCGTCCTGACTTTC
- TRBJ1-1 TRBV2 - 13 CASGRAGVTEAFF TGTGCCAGCGGGCGTGCGGGGGTCACTGAAGCTTTCTTT
- TRBJ1-1 TRBV29-1 TRBD1 12 CSVEGTGVITFF TGCAGCGTTGAGGGGACAGGGGTTATTACTTTCTTT
- TRBJ1-1 TRBV6-5 - 11 CASSYDFEAFF TGTGCCAGCAGTTACGACTTTGAAGCTTTCTTT
- TRBJ1-1 TRBV15 - 12 CATSRVGPEAFF TGTGCCACCAGCAGAGTGGGTCCTGAAGCTTTCTTT